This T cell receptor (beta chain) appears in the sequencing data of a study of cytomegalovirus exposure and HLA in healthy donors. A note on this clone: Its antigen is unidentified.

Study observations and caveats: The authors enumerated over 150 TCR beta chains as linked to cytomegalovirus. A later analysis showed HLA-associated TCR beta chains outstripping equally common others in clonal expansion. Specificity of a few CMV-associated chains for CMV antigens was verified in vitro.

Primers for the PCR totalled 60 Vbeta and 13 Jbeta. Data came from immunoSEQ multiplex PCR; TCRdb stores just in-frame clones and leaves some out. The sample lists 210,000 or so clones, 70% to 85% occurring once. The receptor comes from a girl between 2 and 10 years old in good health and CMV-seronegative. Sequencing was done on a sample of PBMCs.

The CDR3 here is CASSHMREPYEQYF. In DNA, the CDR3 is TGTGCCAGCAGCCACATGAGGGAGCCCTACGAGCAGTACTTC. The chain uses TRBV28 and TRBJ2-7, with D tentatively TRBD2 (5 bases). V lost 6 bases and J 2 bases, leaving 14 bases between the germline ends. Germline CDR1 is MDHEN and CDR2 is SYDVKM. The CDR3 is made up of 14 amino acids.